This TCR beta chain stems from a study of blood T cell repertoires in COVID-19 (dated by TCRdb to 2018 to 2021). Turning to the overall study: Samples covering the acute and convalescent phases of COVID-19 were provided by collaborators in the United States, Italy and Spain. The material from the prospective study consisted of cDNA or gDNA derived from T cells, B-cell-depleted T cells, or PBMCs. The dataset comprised deeply sampled blood TCRbeta repertoires from subjects exposed to, actively infected with, or recovered from COVID-19. The repertoires were made available in a free public database intended to serve as a resource for research on the immune response to SARS-CoV-2. The samples were drawn from the first 160 participants of the ongoing ImmuneRACE study and from some 1,300 subjects provided by 6 global collaborators. A de-identified subject ID, COVID-19 status, age in years and sex were almost always included in the sample metadata. Where available, HLA class I and class II types were taken from metadata supplied by the sample provider and were not determined by assay-based typing. Broader findings and caveats from the paper: The amount of clinical and demographic metadata varied by source and participant and was provided uncurated.

TCRbeta CDR3 regions were amplified from genomic DNA by means of the immunoSEQ Assay, a bias-controlled multiplex PCR. On the authors' methods: Nucleated cell counts per sample were estimated from amplification of reference gene primers within the assay. To quantify the absolute abundance of each unique TCRbeta CDR3 rearrangement, sequence reads were collapsed and filtered. For each sample, productive Simpson clonality was calculated by taking the square root of Simpson's diversity index across productive rearrangements. Entries here come from immuneACCESS through TCRdb and include only in-frame sequences with V and J called. Some clones fail to appear in such tables; in the studies checked, an unresolved V gene covers under half of the shortfall, and the cause of the remainder is unknown. The V and J calls and the clone size are those of that table, but D and trimming were determined from the DNA. In this sample the table shows a few hundred thousand clones, roughly nine tenths of which occur a single time. Approximately 3.1% of the sample is held by the ten biggest clonotypes.

Participants in the prospective study were aged roughly 18 to 89 years, lived in under 30 United States geographic areas, and enrolled through a virtual design. In the prospective study, participants were assigned to cohorts based on the clinical history participants reported in a screening survey and a study questionnaire. Recovered participants in ImmuneRACE Cohort 3 were defined by two consecutive negative NP/OP PCR tests, clearance by a healthcare professional, or resolution of symptoms. Mobile phlebotomists in the prospective study collected whole blood, serum and a nasopharyngeal or oropharyngeal swab from every participant. Prospective study participants could optionally give additional blood draws and questionnaires over an approximately two-month period. Before DNA extraction, blood samples from the prospective study were shipped at room temperature or frozen. This clone has a single count. This clone's antigen is unknown. There are no base qualities to consult, and no much larger clone falls within one base.

V is cut by 6 bases and J by 6 bases, and the space between the germline ends is 20 bases. The CDR3 measures 16 amino acids from cysteine to phenylalanine. Kept here is only the CDR3 DNA, which spans 48 bases and is read in frame from base 1. From a lookup of the germline V gene (reference sequence), CDR1 and CDR2 are LNHDA and SQIVND. The source material was PBMCs or T cells enriched from blood (not recorded which). The TCR comes from a woman under 40 who had recovered from COVID-19. The chain couples TRBV19 to TRBJ2-2; TRBD1 could be the D gene, as 7 bases match. The sequenced DNA is TGTGCCAGTAGAACCCGGACAGGAGGGGGGTCCGGGGAGCTGTTTTTT. The resulting protein is CASRTRTGGGSGELFF.